The 2 T cell receptor beta chains given below trace back to one sample, sequenced in a study of blood T cell repertoires in COVID-19. Sequencing was performed with immunoSEQ multiplex PCR; in TCRdb, only in-frame clones are kept and a portion is missing. Among approximately 96,000 clones listed, over 70% were seen once. What was sequenced was peripheral blood. The receptors originated from a woman older than 75 with acute or convalescent COVID-19.

The chain joins TRBV19 to TRBJ1-3; D uncertain. Germline CDR1 LNHDA, CDR2 SQIVND (reference sequence). The V end was cut by 2 bases, the J end by 5 bases, with 7 bases between. The CDR3 extends over 13 amino acids. CDR3: CASSIQTRNTIYF. CDR3 nucleotides: TGTGCCAGTAGTATACAGACTCGAAACACCATATATTTT.

With regard to this clone: A junction boundary mismatches the germline segment, possibly from a read error. This chain connects TRBV11-3 to TRBJ1-5; D is undetermined. The length of the CDR3 is 19 residues. The V gene's germline CDR1 is SGHNT and CDR2 YENEEA. The CDR3 here is CASNLPLEPVIYSNQPQHF. CDR3 DNA: TGTGCCAGCAACTTACCCCTAGAACCGGTTATTTATAGCAATCAGCCCCAGCATTTT.